The clone carrying this TCR beta chain occurred a few times. Its cognate antigen is unknown. The entry originates in a study of CD8 T cells in ankylosing spondylitis. Study-level findings and limits: Earlier work had already found some motif variants in reactive arthritis synovial fluid and blood. Reportedly, matched ankylosing spondylitis synovial fluid was significantly enriched for disease-linked clones. It appeared that ankylosing spondylitis blood was characterized by a TCR beta motif of fewer than 10 highly homologous variants.

The CDR3 runs 14 residues. V was cut by 8 bases and J by 2 bases, with 16 bases left in between. Looked up from germline, CDR1 is DFQATT and CDR2 is SNEGSKA (reference sequence). Molecular-barcoded quantitative 5'-RACE produced these TCR beta libraries. TCRdb reprocessed the 5' RACE reads with MiXCR, giving one entry per CDR3 protein. The data show about 140,000 distinct CDR3 sequences, 6.5% to 8.5% seen once. Sequenced material: synovial fluid, either unsorted or a sorted T cell fraction (not recorded which). This clonotype originated in a male donor with ankylosing spondylitis. The chain recombines TRBV20-1 with TRBJ2-1, with D possibly being TRBD1 (6 bases). CDR3 coding DNA: TGCAGTAAGACGGCAGGGGCTACCTACAATGAGCAGTTCTTC. This gives the protein CSKTAGATYNEQFF.